The T cell receptor (beta chain) under discussion was sequenced for a study of shared clonotypes between healthy human individuals. Across several immunoSEQ plates, the genomic DNA of each subset was split evenly. The protocol was immunoSEQ multiplex PCR, while the TCRdb copy is restricted to in-frame clones and leaves out a portion. The sample consists of 2.5 million or so clones, 85% to 95% of them appearing once. As for this clone: The same CDR3 also results from other DNA sequences found in this sample.

Researchers partitioned CD4+ cells into CD45RA+ naive and CD45RA-negative memory subsets. The TCR originated in a man in his late teens or twenties in good health. Specimen: naive CD4+ T cells sorted from blood. Subset indicated: CD45RA+ positively selected.

CDR3 DNA sequence: TGTGCCATCAGTGAGGGGTTTGAGCAGTACTTC. This gives the protein CAISEGFEQYF. The chain uses TRBV10-3 and TRBJ2-7; D is ambiguous. CDR3 length equals 11 residues. The ends were cut back, 2 bases at V and 7 bases at J, with 6 bases in the middle. Germline V CDR1 and CDR2: ENHRY, SYGVKD.